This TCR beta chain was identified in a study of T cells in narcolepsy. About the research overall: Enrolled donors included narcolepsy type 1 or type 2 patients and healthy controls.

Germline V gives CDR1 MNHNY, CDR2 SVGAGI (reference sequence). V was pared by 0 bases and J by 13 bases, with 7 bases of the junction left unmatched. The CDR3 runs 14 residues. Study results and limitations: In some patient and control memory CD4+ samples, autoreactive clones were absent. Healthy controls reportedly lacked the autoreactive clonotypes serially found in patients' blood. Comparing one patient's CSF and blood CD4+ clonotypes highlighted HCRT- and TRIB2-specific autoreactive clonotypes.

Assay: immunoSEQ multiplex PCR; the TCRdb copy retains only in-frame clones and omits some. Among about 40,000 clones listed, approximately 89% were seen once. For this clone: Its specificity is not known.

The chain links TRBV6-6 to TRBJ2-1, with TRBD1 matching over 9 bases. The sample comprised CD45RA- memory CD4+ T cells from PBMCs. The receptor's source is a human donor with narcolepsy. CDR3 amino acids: CASSYSQTGQGQFF. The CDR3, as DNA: TGTGCCAGCAGTTACTCTCAAACGGGACAGGGACAGTTCTTC.